The subject of this entry is one T cell receptor beta chain. Antigen specificity is unknown. Some clones are missing from TCRdb's copy, which holds only in-frame ones; the method was immunoSEQ multiplex PCR. The sample has roughly 2,700 clones, about 71% seen once. The data stem from a study of T cells in tumors after PD-1 blockade. Across the whole study: During anti-PD-1 treatment, some patients continued daily vismodegib 150 mg.

Sample time point: first of two post-therapy site-matched biopsies about 2 months apart. The CDR3 has 19 residues. Trimming cost V 4 bases and J 2 bases; bases outside gene matches: 11. In germline, CDR1 is SGHRS, CDR2 YFSETQ. Study-level results: Some novel exhausted tumor clones appeared in pre-treatment blood, suggesting peripheral recruitment.

This specimen was tumor tissue, taken after anti-PD-1 treatment. The V and J genes are TRBV5-1 and TRBJ2-3; TRBD2 agrees at 15 bases. The TCR was taken from a human donor with basal cell carcinoma. The CDR3 DNA follows: TGCGCCAGCAGCCGCTTAGGACTAGCGGGGGGGATTTACACAGATACGCAGTATTTT. Translating it yields CASSRLGLAGGIYTDTQYF.